Here is one T cell receptor beta chain with its context. The antigen it binds to is not known. No base quality values were provided; no much bigger clone lies one nucleotide off. To prepare the library, PCR was applied. The instrument was an Illumina HiSeq 2500. To reduce PCR and sequencing biases, unique molecular identifiers were built into the TCR beta cDNA libraries. Every 1 to 10 million input T cells yielded 500,000 or so cDNA molecules, meaning each molecule approximated one T cell. The patient libraries were prepared and sequenced with the same protocol used for the earlier healthy control dataset. Samples belonging to the same batch were prepared together, multiplexed and sequenced on a shared HiSeq lane. The authors processed their data as follows. Raw barcoded reads were processed with MIGEC, and single-read molecular identifier groups were discarded before consensus assembly and CDR3 extraction. VDJtools was used for post-analysis of the clonotype tables, and diversity was normalized by down-sampling every dataset to the size of the smallest sample. To correct batch-related cross-sample contamination, repertoire overlap clustering matched CDR3 amino acid sequences but not nucleotide sequences. TCRdb ran its own pipeline on the public reads, namely fastp trimming at Q25 and MiXCR clone calling, and kept in-frame beta chains. All rows with the same CDR3 protein become a single entry with the most common DNA and genes. The V and J calls were determined by TCRdb, not by the authors. The table for this sample lists some 260,000 distinct CDR3 sequences; 36% of them were counted only once. The ten largest clones add up to around 4.8% of the sample.

The data belong to a study of post-analysis software for immune sequencing data (dated by TCRdb to about 2015). With regard to the full study: The recorded disease courses included relapsing-remitting, secondary progressive and progressive-relapsing multiple sclerosis, and some patients had no subtype annotation. The patient repertoires were compared against 11 previously published healthy control repertoires obtained from donors aged 6 to 25 years. A subset of samples was prepared in parallel using single-end sample barcoding, then pooled and co-amplified after Illumina adapter ligation.

The germline V gene specifies SGHDT as CDR1 and YYEEEE as CDR2. Trimming takes 3 bases from V and 4 bases from J, and the germline ends sit 10 bases apart. The CDR3 measures 14 amino acids from cysteine to phenylalanine. Kept here is only the CDR3 DNA, which spans 42 bases and is read in frame from base 1. To demonstrate the VDJtools post-analysis software, TCR beta repertoires were profiled from the peripheral blood of more than ten young patients with multiple sclerosis. The multiple sclerosis patients were children and adolescents ranging in age from 6 to 15 years. The investigation overall reported the following: Roughly 5 TRBV segments, including TRBV5-6, TRBV5-1 and TRBV20-1, were significantly more frequent in patients than controls. Direct clustering with F measure showed strong co-clustering of samples prepared in the same batch, prompting a batch-effect correction. Significantly lower normalized Chao1 diversity was found in multiple sclerosis patients than in controls, suggesting substantial peripheral T-cell clonal expansion. The multiple sclerosis patient group was slightly younger than the control group.

This chain joins TRBV5-6 to TRBJ2-2; perhaps TRBD1 is the D gene, with 5 bases matching. The sequenced sample was blood. The origin of this receptor is a girl between 10 and 17 years old with multiple sclerosis. The DNA sequence is TGTGCCAGCAGCTCCGGCAGGGTCACCGGGGAGCTGTTTTTT. Its coded protein is CASSSGRVTGELFF.